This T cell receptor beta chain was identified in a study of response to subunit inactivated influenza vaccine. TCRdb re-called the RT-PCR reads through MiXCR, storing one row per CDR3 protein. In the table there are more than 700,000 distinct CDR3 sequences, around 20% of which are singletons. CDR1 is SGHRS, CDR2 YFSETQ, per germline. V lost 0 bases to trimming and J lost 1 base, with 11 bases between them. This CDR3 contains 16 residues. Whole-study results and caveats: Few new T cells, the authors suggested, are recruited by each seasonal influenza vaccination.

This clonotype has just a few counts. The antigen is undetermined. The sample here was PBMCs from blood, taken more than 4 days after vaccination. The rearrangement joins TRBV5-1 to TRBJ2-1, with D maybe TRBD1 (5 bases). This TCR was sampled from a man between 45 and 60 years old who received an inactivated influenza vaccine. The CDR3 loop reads CASSLAEAGSYNEQFF. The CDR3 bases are TGCGCCAGCAGCTTGGCCGAGGCAGGGTCCTACAATGAGCAGTTCTTC.